This entry lists 3 T cell receptor beta chains sequenced from one sample in a study of cytomegalovirus exposure and HLA in healthy donors. The PCR contained 60 Vbeta and 13 Jbeta primers. Measured with immunoSEQ multiplex PCR; TCRdb has only the in-frame clones, and not every one. The sample yields tens of thousands of clones, 89% seen once. Sequenced sample: PBMCs. All receptors derive from a man aged 25 to 40 in good health and CMV-seropositive.

The V gene is TRBV5-1, the J gene TRBJ1-5; D gene uncertain. The ends were cut back, 2 bases at V and 0 bases at J, with 9 bases in the middle. The CDR3 length is 15 residues. The V gene's germline CDR1 is SGHRS and CDR2 YFSETQ. CDR3 sequence: CASSLEGNSNQPQHF. The CDR3 DNA sequence: TGCGCCAGCAGCTTAGAGGGAAATAGCAATCAGCCCCAGCATTTT.

The chain carries TRBV29-1 and TRBJ2-7, with 10 bases that match TRBD1. CDR1 and CDR2 from the germline V gene are SQVTM and ANQGSEA. This CDR3 is 16 amino acids long. V gave up 3 bases and J gave up 2 bases; unmatched junction bases: 10. The CDR3 DNA reads TGCAGCGTTGAGGGACAGGGGCCTTCAAACCCCTACGAGCAGTACTTC. It codes for CSVEGQGPSNPYEQYF.

This clone was seen once. This chain joins TRBV6-6 and TRBJ1-5; D not resolved. The V gene's germline CDR1 is MNHNY and CDR2 SVGAGI (reference sequence). The CDR3 covers 13 residues. V was cut by 2 bases and J by 8 bases, with 10 bases left in between. The CDR3 region is CASSYSLIEPQHF. CDR3 DNA: TGTGCCAGCAGTTACAGCTTAATTGAGCCCCAGCATTTT.